These T cell receptor beta chains were read from a single sample in a study of blood T cell repertoires in COVID-19. This table comes from immunoSEQ multiplex PCR, and its TCRdb copy is limited to in-frame clones, with some not included. The sample holds 200,000 to 250,000 clones, 70% to 90% seen once. Sequenced material: PBMCs or T cells enriched from blood (not recorded which). All receptors derive from a man aged 25-45 years who had recovered from COVID-19. The CDR3 runs from the conserved cysteine through the conserved F or W. The D gene is left open where the match is weak. Size is omitted from some rows. Given values are once, few, many or a class for expanded clones.

clone_size	v_call	j_call	d_call	cdr3_nt	cdr3_aa
few	TRBV5-1	TRBJ1-5	NA	TGCGCCAGCAGCTTGACAGGGACAACGGGTCAGCCCCAGCATTTT	CASSLTGTTGQPQHF
NA	TRBV14	TRBJ1-2	TRBD1	TGTGCCAGCAGCCAAGATAGGGGGCCAAATGGCTACACCTTC	CASSQDRGPNGYTF
NA	TRBV12-1	TRBJ1-3	NA	TGTGCCAGCAGCTCTTTGCCGACAGGGGATCGCCTGAGGACTGGAAACACCATATATTTT	CASSSLPTGDRLRTGNTIYF
NA	TRBV6-2/TRBV6-3	TRBJ2-3	TRBD1	TGTGCCAGCAGTTACCCGTGGGACAGGGGGCGCGCAGATACGCAGTATTTT	CASSYPWDRGRADTQYF
NA	TRBV10-3	TRBJ1-5	TRBD1	TGTGCCATCAGATCCGGGACAGGCAATCAGCCCCAGCATTTT	CAIRSGTGNQPQHF
NA	TRBV2	TRBJ2-5	NA	TGTGCCAGCTGTTTGGAGGAACAAGAGACCCAGTACTTC	CASCLEEQETQYF
NA	TRBV19	TRBJ2-7	TRBD2	TGTGCCAGTACCCGGCGGGGGGACAACTCCTACGAGCAGTACTTC	CASTRRGDNSYEQYF
NA	TRBV18	TRBJ1-4	NA	TGTGCCAGCTCACCACGGCAGTTAACTAATGAAAAACTGTTTTTT	CASSPRQLTNEKLFF
NA	TRBV28	TRBJ1-6	NA	TGTGCCAGCAGTTTATCGACAGGATCTGCCTATAATTCACCCCTCCACTTT	CASSLSTGSAYNSPLHF
NA	TRBV13	TRBJ2-5	NA	TGTGCCAGCAGGCAGTACCAAGAGACCCAGTACTTC	CASRQYQETQYF
NA	TRBV9	TRBJ1-3	TRBD1	TGTGCCAGCAGCACAAGACAGGGACAGGTCCTCTCTGGAAACACCATATATTTT	CASSTRQGQVLSGNTIYF
few	TRBV3-1/TRBV3-2	TRBJ1-4	NA	TGTGCCAGCAGCCAAGAGGGACGGGGGGCAGAAGAAAAACTGTTTTTT	CASSQEGRGAEEKLFF
NA	TRBV11-2	TRBJ1-1	NA	TGTGCCAGCAGCCTTCGACGGGAGAACACTGAAGCTTTCTTT	CASSLRRENTEAFF
NA	TRBV10-3	TRBJ2-1	NA	TGTGCCACCGCTGTATATAGCGGCGATGAGCAGTTCTTC	CATAVYSGDEQFF
NA	TRBV23-1	TRBJ1-2	NA	TGCGCCAGCAGTCAATCTGGGGGCGGGCCTTATGGCTACACCTTC	CASSQSGGGPYGYTF
NA	TRBV18	TRBJ1-5	TRBD1	TGTGCCAGCTCAGACAGGGGGCGATTTAGCAATCAGCCCCAGCATTTT	CASSDRGRFSNQPQHF
NA	TRBV18	TRBJ1-1	TRBD1	TGTGCCAGCTCACCCGTCCCGGGACAGGGGGCGAGGACTGAAGCTTTCTTT	CASSPVPGQGARTEAFF
NA	TRBV7-9	TRBJ2-1	NA	TGTGCCAGCAGCGTGGAAGCGGGCAATGAGCAGTTCTTC	CASSVEAGNEQFF
NA	TRBV2	TRBJ2-2	NA	TGTGCCAGCGAGCTGGCGGTATCTGGGGAGCTGTTTTTT	CASELAVSGELFF
NA	TRBV6-5	TRBJ1-2	TRBD1	TGTGCCAGCAGTTGGGGACAGACCGTCTATGGCTACACCTTC	CASSWGQTVYGYTF
NA	TRBV27	TRBJ2-1	NA	TGTGCCAGCAGTTTTGTAGGGAGCTCCTACAATGAGCAGTTCTTC	CASSFVGSSYNEQFF
NA	TRBV30	TRBJ1-1	NA	TGTGCCTGGACCCAGTTAATGACAGGGAACACTGAAGCTTTCTTT	CAWTQLMTGNTEAFF
NA	TRBV11-1	TRBJ2-1	TRBD2	TGTGCCAGCAGCTTGGGACTAGCAGGCCATGAGCAGTTCTTC	CASSLGLAGHEQFF
NA	TRBV27	TRBJ1-5	NA	TGTGCCAGTGGACAGACCAATCAGCCCCAGCATTTT	CASGQTNQPQHF
NA	TRBV28	TRBJ2-1	TRBD2	TGTGCCAGCAGTTTATGGACTAGCGATGAGCAGTTCTTC	CASSLWTSDEQFF
NA	TRBV27	TRBJ1-2	NA	TGTGCCAGCAGTCAAGCAGGGGCTAACTATGGCTACACCTTC	CASSQAGANYGYTF
NA	TRBV27	TRBJ2-7	NA	TGTGCCAGCAGTTCACCCCGGGAGTCCCCCTACGAGCAGTACTTC	CASSSPRESPYEQYF
NA	TRBV5-6	TRBJ2-7	NA	TGTGCCAGCAGCAAATTGGAGGCCCCCTACGAGCAGTACTTC	CASSKLEAPYEQYF
NA	TRBV2	TRBJ1-1	NA	TGTGCCAGCAGGGACAGAAACACTGAAGCTTTCTTT	CASRDRNTEAFF
NA	TRBV19	TRBJ2-7	NA	TGTGCCAGTAGTCCCAGCGGGCTTCATTACGAGCAGTACTTC	CASSPSGLHYEQYF
NA	TRBV28	TRBJ1-2	NA	TGTGCCAGCAGTCTCCCCCAAAGAGCTAACTATGGCTACACCTTC	CASSLPQRANYGYTF
NA	TRBV11-2	TRBJ2-4	NA	TGTGCCAGCAGCCGATCCGGACAGTTACACAAAAACATTCAGTACTTC	CASSRSGQLHKNIQYF
NA	TRBV7-9	TRBJ1-6	NA	TGTGCCAGCAGCTTAGATCCCCCAAATTCACCCCTCCACTTT	CASSLDPPNSPLHF
NA	TRBV18	TRBJ2-1	NA	TGTGCCAGCTCACCACCCAGGGCGACCACCGGGACATTAGATGAGCAGTTCTTC	CASSPPRATTGTLDEQFF
few	TRBV12-3/TRBV12-4	TRBJ1-1	NA	TGTGCCAGCAAAAAGAGCACTGAAGCTTTCTTT	CASKKSTEAFF
NA	TRBV4-2	TRBJ2-7	NA	TGTGCCAGCAGCCAAATAGCCGGGAACTCCTACGAGCAGTACTTC	CASSQIAGNSYEQYF
NA	TRBV5-1	TRBJ2-1	TRBD2	TGCGCCAGCAGCTTGGAGGCTCTAGCGGCGCGAACGGAGTTCTTC	CASSLEALAARTEFF
NA	TRBV5-1	TRBJ2-7	NA	TGCGCCAGCAGTGCAGCGAAGCACTACGAGCAGTACTTC	CASSAAKHYEQYF
few	TRBV10-1	TRBJ2-3	NA	TGCGCCAGCAGTGAAGGGGCAGATACGCAGTATTTT	CASSEGADTQYF
NA	TRBV6-5	TRBJ2-1	TRBD2	TGTGCCAGCAGTAGGACTAGCGGCTACAATGAGCAGTTCTTC	CASSRTSGYNEQFF
NA	TRBV7-9	TRBJ2-7	TRBD1	TGTGCCAGCAGCTCACCAGGGGGAAACTCCTACGAGCAGTACTTC	CASSSPGGNSYEQYF
NA	TRBV5-5	TRBJ2-7	TRBD1	TGTGCCAGCAGCCTTGGGACAGGGTTCGGCGGCCAGGGTGAGCAGTACTTC	CASSLGTGFGGQGEQYF
NA	TRBV19	TRBJ1-4	TRBD1	TGTGCCAGCAATCCGGGACAGCAATGGTGGGGTCGTTCTGAAAAACTGTTTTTT	CASNPGQQWWGRSEKLFF
NA	TRBV27	TRBJ2-1	TRBD1	TGTGCCAGCAGTTCCCCGGGACAGTACTACAATGAGCAGTTCTTC	CASSSPGQYYNEQFF
NA	TRBV6-2/TRBV6-3	TRBJ2-1	TRBD2	TGTGCCAGCACCCCGAAGAGCGGGCTAGCCGGGAGGGATGAGCAGTTCTTC	CASTPKSGLAGRDEQFF
NA	TRBV5-1	TRBJ1-1	NA	TGCGCCAGCAGCTTGCCGCTAGTGAACACTGAAGCTTTCTTT	CASSLPLVNTEAFF
few	TRBV4-1	TRBJ2-7	TRBD1	TGCGCCAGCAGCCAAGATGGGCAGGGGGCCTACGAGCAGTACTTC	CASSQDGQGAYEQYF
few	TRBV5-1	TRBJ1-2	NA	TGCGCCAGCAGCGGGGTGGGACAAAGCTATGGCTACACCTTC	CASSGVGQSYGYTF
NA	TRBV27	TRBJ2-7	TRBD2	TGTGCCAGCAGTCAACCCGGACTAGCGGACCTTTCCTACGAGCAGTACTTC	CASSQPGLADLSYEQYF
NA	TRBV3-1/TRBV3-2	TRBJ1-2	NA	TGTGCCAGCAGCCAAGAGTGGGGTACGGGAGGCTACACCTTC	CASSQEWGTGGYTF
NA	TRBV29-1	TRBJ2-1	TRBD2	TGCAGCCCACTCCGGGGGGACAATGAGCAGTTCTTC	CSPLRGDNEQFF
NA	TRBV20-1	TRBJ2-1	NA	TGCAGTACCCCGGGGTACAATGAGCAGTTCTTC	CSTPGYNEQFF
NA	TRBV28	TRBJ2-7	NA	TGTGCCAGCAGGGGGAGGACACCCTCCTACGAGCAGTACTTC	CASRGRTPSYEQYF
NA	TRBV6-5	TRBJ1-4	NA	TGTGCCAGCAGTTACTCCGGGGGGTCGAATGAAAAACTGTTTTTT	CASSYSGGSNEKLFF
once	TRBV10-3	TRBJ2-2	NA	TGTGCCATCAGTGAGACTCTAGCGAGAGCCGGGGAGCTGTTTTTT	CAISETLARAGELFF